This TCR beta chain originates from a study of shared clonotypes between healthy human individuals. The wider study: Donors, aged 18 to 49, were a couple of women and three men. Each donor's CD8 memory used one plate, CD8 naive two, each CD4 subset three.

This clone was seen a handful of times. Running of the assay took place at deep level. Using immunoSEQ multiplex PCR, the repertoire was profiled, and TCRdb retains in-frame clones only, with some absent. This sample has 2 million to 2.5 million clones, with around 92% found just once. Adult Caucasians living in Nashville, Tennessee made up all of the donors. Germline CDR1 and CDR2: MNHNS and SASEGT. This CDR3 is 14 amino acids long. Unmatched junction bases numbered 6, after V lost 4 bases and J lost 9 bases. This receptor was obtained from a man between 18 and 35 years old in good health. Some clones in this sample may be carry-over from other donors' samples. J is TRBJ1-2 and V is TRBV6-1; 12 positions agree with TRBD1. The sample taken for sequencing was naive CD4+ T cells from PBMCs. Subset in this sample: CD45RA+ positively selected. In DNA form, the CDR3 reads TGTGCCAGCAGTGCGTGGGGACAGGGGGCGAGCTACACCTTC. This translates into CASSAWGQGASYTF.